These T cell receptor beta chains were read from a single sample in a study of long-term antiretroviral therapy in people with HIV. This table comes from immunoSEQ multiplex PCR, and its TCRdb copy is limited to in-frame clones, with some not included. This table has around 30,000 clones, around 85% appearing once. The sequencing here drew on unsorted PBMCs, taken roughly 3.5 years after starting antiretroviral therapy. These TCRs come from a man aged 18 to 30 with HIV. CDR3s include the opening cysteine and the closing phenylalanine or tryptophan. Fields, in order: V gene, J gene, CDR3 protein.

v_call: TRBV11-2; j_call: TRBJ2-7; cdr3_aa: CASSARASAWTGYEQYF
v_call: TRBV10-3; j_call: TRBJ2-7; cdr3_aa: CAIRGQGSYEQYF
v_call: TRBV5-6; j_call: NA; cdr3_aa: CASSPQRDSSYEQYF
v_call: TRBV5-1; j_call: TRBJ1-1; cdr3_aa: CASSRGSGNTEAFF
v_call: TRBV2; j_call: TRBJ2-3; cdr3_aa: CASSVGGSTDTQYF
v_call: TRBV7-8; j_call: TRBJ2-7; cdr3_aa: CASSLGQGGEQYF
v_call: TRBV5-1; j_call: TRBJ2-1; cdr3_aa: CASSLFGTSGPSNEQFF
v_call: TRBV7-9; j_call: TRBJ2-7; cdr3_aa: CASSLGVSGPYEQYF
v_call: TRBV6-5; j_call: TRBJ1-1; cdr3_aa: CASSYSGRGGDEAFF
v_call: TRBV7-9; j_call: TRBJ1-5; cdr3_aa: CASSHDRNSNQPQHF
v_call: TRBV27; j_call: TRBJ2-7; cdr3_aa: CASSTGTGGYEQYF
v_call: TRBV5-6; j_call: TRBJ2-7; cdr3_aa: CASSLTGSYEQYF
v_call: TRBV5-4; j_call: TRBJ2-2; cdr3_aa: CASSFQYTGELFF
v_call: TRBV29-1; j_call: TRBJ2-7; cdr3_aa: CSVVGRVAGPFYEQYF
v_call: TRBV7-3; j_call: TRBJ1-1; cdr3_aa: CASSLSPWRENTEAFF
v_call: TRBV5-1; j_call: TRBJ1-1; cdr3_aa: CASSLVRGGATEAFF
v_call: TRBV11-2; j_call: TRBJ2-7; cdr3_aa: CASRAGPSYEQYF
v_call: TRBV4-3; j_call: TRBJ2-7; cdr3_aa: CASSQDWGQSYEQYF
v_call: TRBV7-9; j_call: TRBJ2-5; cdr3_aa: CASSRLPFQETQYF
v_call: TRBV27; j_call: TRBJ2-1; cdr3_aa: CASSTTEYNEQFF
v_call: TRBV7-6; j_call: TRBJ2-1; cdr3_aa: CASSLIGRLSSYNEQFF
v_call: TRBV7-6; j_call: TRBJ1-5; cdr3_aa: CASSSFGGGGDQPQHF
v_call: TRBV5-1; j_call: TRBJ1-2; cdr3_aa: CASSLEGQLPYTF
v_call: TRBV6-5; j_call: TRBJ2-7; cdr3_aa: CASSYGMSYEQYF
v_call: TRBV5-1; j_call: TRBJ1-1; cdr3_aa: CASTESSGLGTEAFF
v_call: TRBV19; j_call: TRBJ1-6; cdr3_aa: CASSMGSSTYNSPLHF
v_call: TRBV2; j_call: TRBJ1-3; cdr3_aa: CASSELNSGNTIYF
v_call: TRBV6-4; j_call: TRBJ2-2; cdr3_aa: CASSEGMWRNTGELFF
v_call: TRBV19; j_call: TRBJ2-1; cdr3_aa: CASSIVRNEQFF
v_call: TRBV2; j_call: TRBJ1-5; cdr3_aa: CASSGAPGGGGNQPQHF
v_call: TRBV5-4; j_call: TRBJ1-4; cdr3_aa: CASSPQGRTNEKLFF